This T cell receptor beta chain emerged from a study of blood T cell repertoires in COVID-19. At the level of the study: Nucleic acid was either cDNA or gDNA, and it came from T cells, B-cell-depleted T cells, or PBMCs.

The germline V gene has CDR1 SNHLY and CDR2 FYNNEI. Trimming took off 2 bases at V and 4 bases at J, with 17 bases between the two ends. This CDR3 comprises 16 residues. Original processing methods: By means of reference gene primer amplification, nucleated cell counts were estimated. Generated by immunoSEQ multiplex PCR, the TCRdb table keeps only in-frame clones and is missing some. That table supplies the V and J calls and clone size; D and trimming were determined from the DNA. The sample consists of 94,000 or so clones, about 88% of them appearing once. The receptor was isolated from a woman older than 75 with active COVID-19. The sequencing sample was made of peripheral blood. This sequence joins TRBV2 and TRBJ1-2; D gene ambiguous. The DNA for the CDR3 is TGTGCCAGCAGTGAATTAACAGTCGCGTCTGGCTATGGCTACACCTTC. Translated, it gives CASSELTVASGYGYTF.